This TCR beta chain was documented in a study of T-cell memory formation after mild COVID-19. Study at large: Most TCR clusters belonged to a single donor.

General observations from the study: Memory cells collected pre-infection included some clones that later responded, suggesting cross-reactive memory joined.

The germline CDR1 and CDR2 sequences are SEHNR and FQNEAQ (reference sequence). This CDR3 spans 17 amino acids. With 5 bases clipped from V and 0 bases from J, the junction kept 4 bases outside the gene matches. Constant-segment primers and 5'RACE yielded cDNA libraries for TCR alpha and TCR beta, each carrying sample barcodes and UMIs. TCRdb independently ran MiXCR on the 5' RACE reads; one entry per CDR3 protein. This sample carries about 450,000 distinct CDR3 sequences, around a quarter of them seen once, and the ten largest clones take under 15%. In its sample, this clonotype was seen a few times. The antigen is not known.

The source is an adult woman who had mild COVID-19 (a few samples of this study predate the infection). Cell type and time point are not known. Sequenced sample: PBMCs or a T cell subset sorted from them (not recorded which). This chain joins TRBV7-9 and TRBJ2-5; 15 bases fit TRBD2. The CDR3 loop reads CASSPGTSGRYQETQYF. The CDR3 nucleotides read TGTGCCAGCAGCCCCGGGACTAGCGGGAGGTACCAAGAGACCCAGTACTTC. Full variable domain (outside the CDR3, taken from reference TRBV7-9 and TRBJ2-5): DTGVSQNPRHKITKRGQNVTFRCDPISEHNRLYWYRQTLGQGPEFLTYFQNEAQLEKSRLLSDRFSAERPKGSFSTLEIQRTEQGDSAMYLCASSPGTSGRYQETQYFGPGTRLLVL.